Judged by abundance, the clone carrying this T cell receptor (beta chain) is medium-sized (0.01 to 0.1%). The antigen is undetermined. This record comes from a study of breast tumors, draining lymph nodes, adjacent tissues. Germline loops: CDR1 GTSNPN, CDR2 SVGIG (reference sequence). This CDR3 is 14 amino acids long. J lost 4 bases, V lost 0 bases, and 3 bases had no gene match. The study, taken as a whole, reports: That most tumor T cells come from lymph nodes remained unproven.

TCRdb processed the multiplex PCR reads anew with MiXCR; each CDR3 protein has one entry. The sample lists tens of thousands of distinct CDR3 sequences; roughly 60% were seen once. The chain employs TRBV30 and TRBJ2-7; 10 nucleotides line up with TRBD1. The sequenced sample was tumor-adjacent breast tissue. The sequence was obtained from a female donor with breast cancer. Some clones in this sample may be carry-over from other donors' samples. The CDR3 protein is CAWSVGTGDYEQYF. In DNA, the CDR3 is TGTGCCTGGAGTGTAGGGACAGGGGATTACGAGCAGTACTTC.